The 32 T cell receptor beta chains listed next were all sequenced from one sample in a study of cytomegalovirus exposure and HLA in healthy donors. PCR was performed using 60 Vbeta and 13 Jbeta primers. The data were produced by immunoSEQ multiplex PCR, yet TCRdb's version contains in-frame clones alone and is incomplete. The sample holds 73,000 or so clones; around three quarters are singletons and the top ten take less than 7.5%. Source material: PBMCs. The source of these receptors is a man aged 50-59 years in good health and CMV-seronegative.

This clone was seen once. The CDR3 sequence is CASGILAGGRDTQYF. CDR3 sequence (DNA): TGTGCCAGCGGAATTCTAGCGGGAGGTCGGGATACGCAGTATTTT. The chain uses TRBV6-4 and TRBJ2-3; 11 positions agree with TRBD2. With V trimmed by 8 bases and J by 6 bases, 10 bases remained unmatched. Germline values: CDR1 MRHNA, CDR2 SNTAGT. The CDR3 is 15 amino acids.

This chain connects TRBV9 to TRBJ1-5; TRBD1 matches at 8 bases. The CDR3 covers 15 residues. The germline V gene encodes CDR1 SGDLS and CDR2 YYNGEE. V lost 4 bases to trimming and J lost 5 bases; unmatched junction nucleotides: 8. The chain's CDR3 is CASSIGQGYDQPQHF. CDR3 nucleotides: TGTGCCAGCAGCATCGGACAGGGTTACGATCAGCCCCAGCATTTT.

The table lists this clone with a few counts. The chain carries TRBV15 and TRBJ2-1; TRBD2 matches at 9 bases. The ends lost 4 bases at V and 5 bases at J; junction bases unmatched: 6. The germline V gene has CDR1 LNHNV and CDR2 YYDKDF (reference sequence). The CDR3 spans 15 residues. The CDR3 DNA reads as TGTGCCACCAGCATTAGCGGGGGAAAAAACAATGAGCAGTTCTTC. Translating gives CATSISGGKNNEQFF.

The rearrangement links TRBV5-8 to TRBJ1-1; 7 bases agree with TRBD1. The CDR3 spans 13 residues. J gave up 7 bases and V 4 bases, and 7 bases lay outside the gene matches. Per germline, CDR1 SGHTS and CDR2 YDEGEE. The CDR3: CASSALRGHEAFF. CDR3 in DNA: TGTGCCAGCAGCGCCTTAAGGGGGCATGAAGCTTTCTTT.

The chain is built from TRBV18 and TRBJ1-5; D remains ambiguous. Trimming removed 2 bases at V and 6 bases at J, with 8 bases between. The CDR3 sequence is 13 residues long. Germline V gives CDR1 KGHSH, CDR2 LQKENI. CDR3 nucleotides: TGTGCCAGCTCACCATTTAACGGTCAGCCCCAGCATTTT. It codes for CASSPFNGQPQHF.

V is TRBV30 and J is TRBJ2-5; TRBD2 aligns across 8 bases. The CDR3 consists of 14 residues. CDR1 GTSNPN and CDR2 SVGIG come from the germline V gene (reference sequence). V gave up 4 bases and J gave up 3 bases; unmatched junction bases: 7. CDR3 DNA sequence: TGTGCCTGGAATAGCGGGGTATTGGAAGAGACCCAGTACTTC. Residues: CAWNSGVLEETQYF.

V gene TRBV2 combines with J gene TRBJ2-3, with TRBD2 as a possible D gene (6 bases). The CDR3 contains 14 residues. V shed 7 bases and J shed 0 bases, with 11 bases lying between them. CDR1 SNHLY and CDR2 FYNNEI come from the germline V gene. CDR3 DNA: TGTGCCAGCAAGGGCGGGGCCAGCACAGATACGCAGTATTTT. This gives the protein CASKGGASTDTQYF.

This clone has only one observation. This chain links TRBV7-9 with TRBJ2-1; maybe TRBD1 (6 bases). The V end was cut by 6 bases, the J end by 10 bases, with 16 bases between. Germline CDR1 is SEHNR and CDR2 is FQNEAQ (reference sequence). CDR3 length: 13 residues. The CDR3, as DNA: TGTGCCAGCAGTCGATCAGGGGCTCGGGAGCAGTTCTTC. Protein product: CASSRSGAREQFF.

This clone was seen a few times. V and J are TRBV5-1 and TRBJ2-3; the match to TRBD1 covers 8 bases. CDR3 size: 15 residues. V trimming: 6 bases; J trimming: 1 base; junction bases outside the gene matches: 7. Per the germline V gene, CDR1 is SGHRS and CDR2 is YFSETQ. The CDR3 spells CASNFGQGGTDTQYF. CDR3 bases: TGCGCCAGCAACTTCGGACAGGGCGGCACAGATACGCAGTATTTT.

The genes are TRBV9 and TRBJ2-7, with 7 positions matching TRBD2. From germline, CDR1 is SGDLS and CDR2 YYNGEE. The CDR3 loop spans 16 amino acids. J was trimmed by 3 bases and V by 4 bases; bases with no gene match: 13. The CDR3, as DNA: TGTGCCAGCAGCCTTGGTGGGCTAGCGGAATTCTACGAGCAGTACTTC. Its protein is CASSLGGLAEFYEQYF.

CDR3 residues: CASSSYTGLGIYEQYF. CDR3 in DNA: TGTGCCAGCAGCTCATATACAGGTTTAGGAATCTACGAGCAGTACTTC. J is TRBJ2-7 and V is TRBV11-2, with D tentatively TRBD1 (5 bases). CDR1 and CDR2 (germline): SGHAT, FQNNGV. The CDR3 contains 16 residues. The ends were cut back, 4 bases at V and 3 bases at J, with 19 bases in the middle.

The rearrangement uses TRBV7-9 and TRBJ2-3; TRBD2 matches at 9 bases. Germline V gene sequence: CDR1 SEHNR, CDR2 FQNEAQ (reference sequence). The CDR3 consists of 15 residues. With V trimmed by 5 bases and J by 2 bases, 5 bases remained unmatched. Here the CDR3 reads CASSAGGRTTDTQYF. In DNA form, the CDR3 reads TGTGCCAGCAGCGCGGGAGGGAGGACCACAGATACGCAGTATTTT. The full variable domain, its missing parts supplied by reference TRBV7-9 and TRBJ2-3, is DTGVSQNPRHKITKRGQNVTFRCDPISEHNRLYWYRQTLGQGPEFLTYFQNEAQLEKSRLLSDRFSAERPKGSFSTLEIQRTEQGDSAMYLCASSAGGRTTDTQYFGPGTRLTVL.

The chain joins TRBV5-1 to TRBJ1-4; D may be TRBD1 (5 bases). Germline V lookup: CDR1 SGHRS, CDR2 YFSETQ. CDR3 size: 14 residues. The V end was cut by 4 bases, the J end by 4 bases, with 11 bases between. The chain's CDR3 is CASSLQGINEKLFF. The CDR3 nucleotides are TGCGCCAGCAGCCTGCAGGGTATTAATGAAAAACTGTTTTTT.

The J gene is TRBJ2-1, the V gene TRBV27; D possibly corresponds to TRBD2 (6 bases). Deletions cut 1 base from V and 8 bases from J, with 18 bases between. Per the germline V gene, CDR1 is MNHEY and CDR2 is SMNVEV (reference sequence). The CDR3 is 16 amino acids. The CDR3 sequence is CASSLYTGEIADEQFF. The CDR3 bases are TGTGCCAGCAGTTTATATACGGGAGAAATAGCGGATGAGCAGTTCTTC.

The V and J genes are TRBV5-6 and TRBJ2-7, with TRBD2 identical over 9 bases. The CDR3 is made up of 16 amino acids. In germline, CDR1 is SGHDT, CDR2 YYEEEE. V lost 2 bases to trimming and J lost 1 base; unmatched junction nucleotides: 7. In nucleotides, the CDR3 is TGTGCCAGCAGCTTCATAGCGGGGGTCCCTTCCTACGAGCAGTACTTC. Translated: CASSFIAGVPSYEQYF.

This clone occurred once. The chain uses TRBV11-2 and TRBJ2-1; 9 positions match TRBD1. The germline V gene encodes CDR1 SGHAT and CDR2 FQNNGV. The CDR3 runs 14 residues. Trimming took 6 bases from V and 8 from J; bases not matched to a gene: 8. DNA for the CDR3: TGTGCCAGCAGACAACCGGGACAGGGAGATGAGCAGTTCTTC. This codes for CASRQPGQGDEQFF.

V usage is TRBV10-3 and J usage is TRBJ2-7, with a possible D match to TRBD1 (6 bases). Trimming shortened V by 0 bases and J by 0 bases, and 6 bases separated the two germline ends. Germline lookup yields CDR1 ENHRY and CDR2 SYGVKD. The CDR3 is 14 residues long. In DNA, the CDR3 is TGTGCCATCAGTGAGTCCAGGGGCTCCTACGAGCAGTACTTC. Encoded protein: CAISESRGSYEQYF.

V usage is TRBV18 and J usage is TRBJ2-7, with 7 nucleotides matching TRBD1. This CDR3 region has 16 residues. V dropped 2 bases and J dropped 0; count of bases not matched to a gene: 7. Germline values: CDR1 KGHSH, CDR2 LQKENI. CDR3 sequence reads: CASSPSRQGRSYEQYF. As DNA, the CDR3 is TGTGCCAGCTCACCATCTAGACAGGGACGCTCCTACGAGCAGTACTTC.

The CDR3 region is CASRQGGGYTF. CDR3 coding DNA: TGTGCCAGCAGGCAGGGAGGTGGCTACACCTTC. The chain carries TRBV6-5 and TRBJ1-2, with a weak D call TRBD1 (5 bases). V was clipped by 6 bases and J by 7 bases, with 9 bases between them. The germline V gene encodes CDR1 MNHEY and CDR2 SVGAGI. The CDR3 consists of 11 residues.

In this sample, this clone turned up a few times. The chain carries TRBV18 and TRBJ1-4, with D maybe TRBD1 (5 bases). This CDR3 is 16 amino acids long. Per germline, CDR1 KGHSH and CDR2 LQKENI. The V and J ends lost 3 bases and 0 bases respectively, with 11 bases between them. The CDR3: CASSPLTVATNEKLFF. In DNA, the CDR3 is TGTGCCAGCTCACCTCTGACAGTTGCAACTAATGAAAAACTGTTTTTT.

This clone has only a few counts. The rearrangement joins TRBV5-6 to TRBJ1-1; 9 nucleotides agree with TRBD1. The CDR3 spans 13 residues. The germline V gene encodes CDR1 SGHDT and CDR2 YYEEEE. J gave up 7 bases and V 4 bases, and 5 bases lay outside the gene matches. CDR3 region: CASSPDRGDEAFF. CDR3 nucleotide sequence: TGTGCCAGCAGCCCAGACAGGGGGGATGAAGCTTTCTTT.

This clone showed up just a few times. The chain joins TRBV30 to TRBJ2-2, with D perhaps matching TRBD1 (6 bases). The CDR3 is made up of 13 amino acids. V dropped 5 bases and J dropped 4 bases, with 11 bases sitting between them. From germline, CDR1 is GTSNPN and CDR2 SVGIG (reference sequence). The CDR3 bases are TGTGCCTGGGCAATCAGGGGCACCGGGGAGCTGTTTTTT. This codes for CAWAIRGTGELFF.

This clone was detected only a few times. This chain joins TRBV27 and TRBJ2-1; 10 nucleotides line up with TRBD2. This CDR3 spans 18 amino acids. In germline, CDR1 is MNHEY, CDR2 SMNVEV (reference sequence). V lost 2 bases to trimming and J lost 4 bases; unmatched junction nucleotides: 11. The CDR3 sequence: CASSLNRRTLAGYNEQFF. The CDR3 coding sequence is TGTGCCAGCAGTTTAAATCGCCGTACACTAGCGGGGTACAATGAGCAGTTCTTC.

The chain recombines TRBV28 with TRBJ2-7, with 11 bases identical to TRBD2. CDR3 length: 15 amino acids. Germline CDR1 is MDHEN and CDR2 is SYDVKM. V lost 7 bases and J lost 1; bases outside the gene matches: 6. The CDR3 spells CASTITSGSSYEQYF. In DNA, the CDR3 is TGTGCCAGCACCATCACTAGCGGGAGTTCCTACGAGCAGTACTTC. Drawing the rest from reference TRBV28 and TRBJ2-7, the complete variable domain is DVKVTQSSRYLVKRTGEKVFLECVQDMDHENMFWYRQDPGLGLRLIYFSYDVKMKEKGDIPEGYSVSREKKERFSLILESASTNQTSMYLCASTITSGSSYEQYFGPGTRLTVT.

The gene calls are TRBV2 and TRBJ2-7; no reliable D call. The CDR3 extends over 13 amino acids. Germline CDR1 is SNHLY and CDR2 is FYNNEI. The germline V and J ends were trimmed by 6 bases and 2 bases, with 11 bases remaining between them. The CDR3 loop is CASRLRMPYEQYF. In DNA, the CDR3 is TGTGCCAGCAGACTGAGGATGCCCTACGAGCAGTACTTC.

This clone has only a few counts. V and J are TRBV10-3 and TRBJ2-3, with 11 bases matching TRBD2. The V segment lost 3 bases and the J segment 2 bases; nucleotides outside the gene matches: 4. Per germline, CDR1 ENHRY and CDR2 SYGVKD. The CDR3 covers 16 residues. As DNA, the CDR3 is TGTGCCATCAGTGAATCTAGCGGGGGGAACACAGATACGCAGTATTTT. Amino acid sequence: CAISESSGGNTDTQYF.

J is TRBJ1-5 and V is TRBV28; D gene unclear. V shed 3 bases and J shed 3 bases, with 12 bases lying between them. CDR3 length: 15 residues. The germline CDR1 and CDR2 sequences are MDHEN and SYDVKM. The CDR3 loop reads CASSFTPLLNQPQHF. CDR3 coding DNA: TGTGCCAGCAGTTTTACGCCGCTACTCAATCAGCCCCAGCATTTT.

The rearrangement links TRBV21-1 to TRBJ1-6. TRBV21-1 is a pseudogene locus. The length of the CDR3 is 17 residues. The CDR3, as DNA: TGTGCCAGCAGCGCAGGGACTATGAAGGTCGTGAGAGTTCCCCTCCACTTT. This codes for CASSAGTMKVVRVPLHF.

This clone has a single count. The chain recombines TRBV27 with TRBJ2-1; D possibly corresponds to TRBD2 (5 bases). V was trimmed by 5 bases and J by 3 bases, leaving 14 bases between them. Germline CDR1 is MNHEY and CDR2 is SMNVEV (reference sequence). This CDR3 has 15 amino acids. DNA for the CDR3: TGTGCCAGCAGTGACGTTAGAGGGAGCTACAATGAGCAGTTCTTC. Its translation: CASSDVRGSYNEQFF.

The chain has TRBV28 and TRBJ2-1; tentatively, D is TRBD2 (6 bases). Germline lookup yields CDR1 MDHEN and CDR2 SYDVKM. Trimming stripped 5 bases from V and 5 bases from J, with 13 bases between. The CDR3 runs 14 residues. CDR3 protein: CASSSGGIDNEQFF. The CDR3 coding sequence is TGTGCCAGCAGTAGTGGCGGGATCGACAATGAGCAGTTCTTC.

The rearrangement links TRBV6-1 to TRBJ2-5, with D perhaps TRBD1 (6 bases). Per germline, CDR1 MNHNS and CDR2 SASEGT. The CDR3 runs to 15 residues. V lost 3 bases, J lost 6 bases, and 17 bases lay in between. CDR3 sequence (DNA): TGTGCCAGCAGTGAGTTATCCACCGGACAGAAGACCCAGTACTTC. Protein sequence: CASSELSTGQKTQYF.

The genes are TRBV30 and TRBJ1-2, with a possible D match to TRBD1 (6 bases). The ends were cut back, 1 base at V and 8 bases at J, with 14 bases in the middle. Germline CDR1 is GTSNPN and CDR2 is SVGIG (reference sequence). The CDR3 extends over 13 amino acids. The CDR3 sequence is CAWSAGQSRGYTF. Here the CDR3 DNA reads TGTGCCTGGAGTGCAGGACAGAGTCGGGGCTACACCTTC.